This is a list of T cell receptor beta chains from one sample in a study of tumor-infiltrating lymphocytes in primary liver carcinoma. TCRdb ran MiXCR on the multiplex PCR reads and lists one entry per CDR3 protein. The top ten hold approximately 12% of the sample, which has approximately 100,000 distinct CDR3 sequences, about 70% seen once. The material sequenced was liver tumor tissue from sampling region 2. The receptors come from a woman aged 55-75 years with primary liver carcinoma and hepatitis B virus infection. The CDR3 runs from the conserved cysteine through the conserved F or W. D genes are given only for firm matches. Size values are once, few and many counts, or a class for expanded clones, and some rows have none.

d_call cdr3_length clone_size j_call v_call cdr3_aa cdr3_nt
NA 16 NA TRBJ1-5 TRBV29-1 CSAKDWGPFSNQPQHF TGCAGCGCCAAAGATTGGGGACCCTTTAGCAATCAGCCCCAGCACTTT
NA 15 NA TRBJ1-4 TRBV4-2 CVSSQWSGGNQKLFF TGTGTCAGCAGCCAGTGGTCCGGGGGTAATCAAAAACTGTTTTTT
TRBD2 18 NA TRBJ2-2 TRBV5-1 CASSLVPSGSQDTGELFF TGCGCCAGCAGCTTGGTCCCTAGCGGGAGTCAGGACACCGGGGAGCTGTTTTTT
NA 15 NA TRBJ2-1 TRBV12-3/TRBV12-4 CASTRAPRDYNEQFF TGTGCCAGCACCCGAGCCCCGAGGGACTACAATGAGCAGTTCTTC
NA 17 NA TRBJ1-5 TRBV21-1 CTSSPPKGQGMRQPQHF TGTACCAGCAGTCCCCCGAAGGGACAGGGGATGCGTCAGCCCCAGCATTTT
TRBD1 17 NA TRBJ1-5 TRBV20-1 CSARVSGQGLSNQPQHF TGCAGTGCTAGAGTATCGGGACAGGGCCTTAGCAATCAGCCCCAGCATTTT
NA 14 NA TRBJ2-1 TRBV13 CASSSHSRDKEQFF TGTGCCAGCAGCTCTCATTCTAGGGACAAAGAGCAGTTCTTC
NA 14 few TRBJ2-1 TRBV11-2 CANSPDSRYREQFF TGTGCCAACAGTCCTGATTCGAGGTATAGGGAGCAGTTCTTC
NA 15 NA TRBJ2-3 TRBV12-5 CASGLVGPGQNMRYF TGTGCTAGTGGTTTGGTAGGACCAGGGCAAAATATGCGGTATTTT
TRBD2 14 NA TRBJ2-3 TRBV29-1 CSVEGVGGPDMQYF TGCAGCGTTGAAGGAGTGGGAGGGCCGGATATGCAGTATTTT
NA 13 many TRBJ2-2 TRBV30 CAWSVDGIGELFF TGTGCCTGGAGTGTAGATGGAATCGGGGAGCTGTTTTTT
NA 15 few TRBJ2-5 TRBV6-2/TRBV6-3 CASSYSWQDQGTQYF TGTGCCAGTAGTTACTCGTGGCAGGACCAAGGGACCCAGTACTTC
NA 18 NA TRBJ2-3 TRBV24-1 CATSGWGLAAQGTDTQYF TGTGCCACCAGTGGCTGGGGGCTAGCGGCACAAGGCACAGATACGCAGTATTTT
NA 15 once TRBJ2-5 TRBV12-5 CTSGTLDSPGETQYF TGTACTAGTGGTACCTTGGACAGCCCGGGGGAGACCCAGTACTTT
TRBD1 16 NA TRBJ2-3 TRBV28 CASSSPQGASTDTQYF TGTGCCAGCAGCTCCCCGCAGGGGGCTAGCACAGATACGCAGTATTTT
NA 13 NA TRBJ2-7 TRBV12-3/TRBV12-4 CASRDSNSYEQHF TGTGCCAGCAGAGACTCCAACTCCTACGAACAGCACTTC
TRBD1 15 NA TRBJ2-1 TRBV12-5 CASGSGQGLNYQQFF TGTGCTAGTGGTTCCGGACAGGGACTTAACTATCAGCAGTTCTTC
NA 11 many TRBJ2-7 TRBV14 CASSHKHGQYF TGTGCCAGCAGCCACAAACACGGGCAGTACTTC
TRBD1 18 NA TRBJ2-2 TRBV11-2 CANSRGGSYIANTGELFF TGTGCCAACAGCCGAGGGGGCTCTTATATCGCGAATACCGGGGAGCTGTTTTTT
NA 15 few TRBJ2-7 TRBV11-1 CASSHRTAGLREQYF TGTGCCAGCAGTCATCGGACAGCAGGACTACGCGAGCAATACTTC
NA 14 few TRBJ2-1 TRBV11-3 CASSRGLSGDEQFF TGTGCCAGCAGCCGTGGACTGTCGGGGGATGAGCAGTTCTTC
NA 15 few TRBJ2-7 TRBV24-1 CATLLGPEASYEQYF TGTGCCACTTTATTAGGACCCGAGGCCTCCTACGAGCAGTACTTC
TRBD2 17 NA TRBJ2-5 TRBV12-3/TRBV12-4 CASRRLTGGPRVEDQYF TGCGCCAGCAGAAGACTAACGGGAGGGCCAAGAGTTGAAGACCAGTACTTC
TRBD2 16 NA TRBJ2-7 TRBV28 CVSSPEGAGGPFEQYF TGTGTCAGCAGTCCAGAGGGGGCGGGAGGGCCGTTCGAGCAGTACTTC
TRBD1 13 NA TRBJ1-4 TRBV29-1 CSATRTGGEKLFF TGCAGCGCGACCAGGACAGGGGGAGAAAAACTGTTTTTT
NA 12 NA TRBJ1-1 TRBV29-1 CSVEEWVTEASF TGCAGCGTTGAAGAGTGGGTGACTGAAGCTTCCTTT